This T cell receptor beta chain originates from a study of human T cells and chemical hapten exposure. Overall study findings and caveats: With alopecia, donors may have immune responses unlike healthy people's. PT1 expanded TCR numbers rose with patch test score. No alteration of TCRs above 1 in 1000 frequency was seen with DPC sensitization.

Germline CDR1 and CDR2: SGHVS and FQNEAQ. Trimming cost V 4 bases and J 5 bases; bases outside gene matches: 8. The CDR3 is 17 amino acids. The time point: patch test 1, 2 weeks after DPC sensitization. The treatment here: therapeutic diphenylcyclopropenone sensitization with weekly scalp DPC. TCRdb reprocessed the RACE reads via MiXCR and lists one record per CDR3 protein. The data contain 380,000 or so distinct CDR3 sequences, more than 4.5% of them singletons. Ten or more counts support this clonotype. What it binds is unknown. This rearrangement joins TRBV7-8 to TRBJ2-1, with 13 bases that match TRBD2. The TCR sequence derives from a woman aged 50 to 65 with alopecia areata. Some clones in this sample may be carry-over from other donors' samples. The material was whole blood, obtained in connection with sensitization to the hapten diphenylcyclopropenone (DPC). The CDR3 region is CASSSISGLAGDNEQFF. In DNA form, the CDR3 reads TGTGCCAGCAGCTCTATATCAGGACTAGCGGGGGACAATGAGCAGTTCTTC.